Described below is a single T cell receptor beta chain sequence and its context. Its antigen is undetermined. The TCR beta cDNA libraries contained unique molecular identifiers. TCRdb passed the PCR reads through MiXCR, listing each CDR3 protein once. The data show fewer than 850,000 distinct CDR3 sequences, 25% to 30% seen once. This specimen belongs to a study of post-analysis software for immune sequencing data. Study in general: Relapsing-remitting, secondary progressive and progressive-relapsing multiple sclerosis courses were included.

Overall study results and limits: Comparison of patients with controls showed a handful of TRBV segments more frequent in patients, TRBV5-6, TRBV5-1 and TRBV20-1 among them.

Trimming shortened V by 3 bases and J by 4 bases, and 15 bases separated the two germline ends. The CDR3 is made up of 15 amino acids. The sequence derives from a girl between 5 and 17 years old with multiple sclerosis. Sequencing used blood. The V call is TRBV12-3 or TRBV12-4, the J call TRBJ1-2, with unresolved D. The CDR3 loop is CASSLVRPTVYGYTF. The CDR3 nucleotides are TGTGCCAGCAGTTTGGTGCGGCCCACGGTCTATGGCTACACCTTC.